The 31 T cell receptor beta chains in this list originate from one sample, sequenced in a study of OX40 agonist ivuxolimab in advanced cancers. The assay was immunoSEQ multiplex PCR, and TCRdb's table has in-frame clones only and misses some. This table holds tens of thousands of clones, more than 65% found once. The sample here was CD4+ or CD8+ T cells sorted from blood, taken in a trial of the OX40 agonist ivuxolimab. The receptors were sampled from an adult with an advanced solid tumor such as melanoma, head and neck, liver or kidney cancer.

The rearrangement uses TRBV7-6 and TRBJ2-2; possibly TRBD2 for D (6 bases). Germline V gene data show CDR1 as SGHVS and CDR2 as FNYEAQ. V was clipped by 5 bases and J by 0 bases, with 10 bases between them. CDR3 size: 15 residues. The CDR3 sequence is CASSPRLANTGELFF. CDR3 nucleotide sequence: TGTGCCAGCAGCCCAAGACTAGCGAACACCGGGGAGCTGTTTTTT.

The chain combines TRBV20-1 with TRBJ2-1; D gene ambiguous. Deletions cut 2 bases from V and 8 bases from J, with 7 bases between. This CDR3 has 11 amino acids. The germline gives CDR1 DFQATT, CDR2 SNEGSKA (reference sequence). The CDR3 sequence is CSARSGDEQFF. DNA of the CDR3: TGCAGTGCTAGATCGGGCGATGAGCAGTTCTTC.

This chain connects TRBV7-3 to TRBJ2-5; no firm D call. V lost 5 bases and J 4 bases, leaving 17 bases between the germline ends. The CDR3 has 15 amino acids. CDR1 is SGHTA and CDR2 is FQGTGA in the germline V gene. The CDR3 coding sequence is TGTGCCAGCAGCCCCAATGCGGAGCGCACAGAGACCCAGTACTTC. Its protein product is CASSPNAERTETQYF.

This chain joins TRBV5-6 and TRBJ1-1, with a weak D call TRBD1 (5 bases). Germline values: CDR1 SGHDT, CDR2 YYEEEE. The CDR3 runs 16 residues. V was shortened by 1 base and J by 3 bases, with 16 bases between the two germline ends. CDR3 bases: TGTGCCAGCAGCTTGCGGGGGGGAGTTTCGGACACTGAAGCTTTCTTT. Translated: CASSLRGGVSDTEAFF.

This rearrangement joins TRBV6-6 to TRBJ1-5; D uncertain. Germline CDR1 is MNHNY and CDR2 is SVGAGI (reference sequence). The CDR3 is made up of 13 amino acids. V was trimmed by 0 bases and J by 7 bases, leaving 7 bases between them. CDR3 region: CASSYSAIQPQHF. DNA of the CDR3: TGTGCCAGCAGTTACTCCGCCATACAGCCCCAGCATTTT.

The chain links TRBV15 to TRBJ1-5; D remains unclear. CDR3 length: 15 residues. Germline V gives CDR1 LNHNV, CDR2 YYDKDF (reference sequence). Trimming pared 0 bases from V and 4 bases from J, leaving 10 bases between. CDR3 sequence (DNA): TGTGCCACCAGCAGAGACAGGAAGACGAATCAGCCCCAGCATTTT. It codes for CATSRDRKTNQPQHF. Combining the CDR3 with reference TRBV15 and TRBJ1-5 gives the whole variable domain DAMVIQNPRYQVTQFGKPVTLSCSQTLNHNVMYWYQQKSSQAPKLLFHYYDKDFNNEADTPDNFQSRRPNTSFCFLDIRSPGLGDTAMYLCATSRDRKTNQPQHFGDGTRLSIL.

The V gene is TRBV9, the J gene TRBJ2-3; the match to TRBD2 covers 9 bases. This CDR3 spans 14 amino acids. V lost 4 bases and J lost 7; bases outside the gene matches: 7. Per the germline V gene, CDR1 is SGDLS and CDR2 is YYNGEE. CDR3 in DNA: TGTGCCAGCAGCCCAGCGGGGGGCACGAATACGCAGTATTTT. It encodes CASSPAGGTNTQYF.

The chain uses TRBV11-3 and TRBJ2-7, with a tentative D call TRBD2 (6 bases). This CDR3 spans 15 amino acids. V shed 1 base and J shed 3 bases, with 13 bases lying between them. Per the germline V gene, CDR1 is SGHNT and CDR2 is YENEEA. CDR3 loop: CASSLGGGVLYEQYF. The DNA of the CDR3 is TGTGCCAGCAGCTTAGGGGGCGGGGTCCTCTACGAGCAGTACTTC.

V is TRBV5-1 and J is TRBJ1-3, with 8 bases matching TRBD1. The CDR3 has 15 amino acids. Germline V gene sequence: CDR1 SGHRS, CDR2 YFSETQ. The trim removed 4 bases at V and 2 bases at J, leaving 5 bases unmatched. CDR3 in amino acids: CASSPGTGAGNTIYF. The CDR3 nucleotides are TGCGCCAGCAGCCCCGGGACAGGCGCTGGAAACACCATATATTTT.

This clone was detected a few times. The chain joins TRBV6-1 to TRBJ1-2; D not resolved. This CDR3 is built from 15 residues. The V gene's germline CDR1 is MNHNS and CDR2 SASEGT. Between the trimmed V and J ends, which lost 7 bases and 0 bases, there was a span of 15 bases. CDR3: CASNEVASPNYGYTF. CDR3 DNA: TGTGCCAGCAACGAGGTAGCCTCCCCTAACTATGGCTACACCTTC.

This chain uses TRBV11-3 with TRBJ1-1; D gene unclear. Trimming took off 3 bases at V and 8 bases at J, with 7 bases between the two ends. The CDR3 sequence is 11 residues long. From germline, CDR1 is SGHNT and CDR2 YENEEA. The DNA for the CDR3 is TGTGCCAGCAGCTTCGGCCGGGAAGCTTTCTTT. Its protein product is CASSFGREAFF.

The V and J genes are TRBV6-1 and TRBJ1-5, with TRBD1 as a possible D gene (6 bases). The CDR3 runs 15 residues. CDR1 is MNHNS, CDR2 SASEGT, per germline. Trimming pared 2 bases from V and 4 bases from J, leaving 12 bases between. The CDR3 region is CASSESGTKNQPQHF. CDR3 DNA: TGTGCCAGCAGTGAAAGCGGGACAAAGAATCAGCCCCAGCATTTT.

The chain employs TRBV7-6 and TRBJ2-7, with a tentative D call TRBD2 (7 bases). V lost 5 bases, J lost 4 bases, and 15 bases lay in between. Germline V gene sequence: CDR1 SGHVS, CDR2 FNYEAQ. This CDR3 comprises 14 residues. The CDR3 reads CASSPAGGRYEQYF. The CDR3 nucleotides read TGTGCCAGCAGCCCGGCCGGGGGGCGGTACGAGCAGTACTTC.

This chain joins TRBV5-6 and TRBJ1-4, with D uncertain. The CDR3 is made up of 14 amino acids. The germline V gene encodes CDR1 SGHDT and CDR2 YYEEEE. Trimming took 1 base from V and 7 from J, leaving 11 bases between them. The CDR3 sequence is CASSLYFNREKLFF. CDR3 in DNA: TGTGCCAGCAGCTTGTATTTCAATCGTGAAAAACTGTTTTTT.

The CDR3, as DNA: TGTGCCAGCAGCGTAGGTGGAGCGGGGCAAGAGACCCAGTACTTC. It specifies CASSVGGAGQETQYF. The rearrangement uses TRBV9 and TRBJ2-5; 7 nucleotides align to TRBD2. The CDR3 runs to 15 residues. The V and J ends lost 0 bases and 2 bases, in that order; junction bases with no gene match: 4. In germline, CDR1 is SGDLS, CDR2 YYNGEE.

The chain combines TRBV7-8 with TRBJ1-5; D unresolved. The V gene's germline CDR1 is SGHVS and CDR2 FQNEAQ. The V end lost 4 bases, the J end lost 2 bases, and 15 bases lay between the germline ends. This CDR3 region has 16 residues. The CDR3 DNA is TGTGCCAGCAGCTCGCTTGGAGGGAACGGCAATCAGCCCCAGCATTTT. Its protein is CASSSLGGNGNQPQHF.

The genes are TRBV18 and TRBJ1-4; 10 bases line up with TRBD1. The CDR3 runs to 14 residues. CDR1 and CDR2 from the germline V gene are KGHSH and LQKENI. V lost 3 bases, J lost 7 bases, and 2 bases stayed unmatched. CDR3: CASSPGQGLEKLFF. CDR3 nucleotide sequence: TGTGCCAGCTCACCGGGACAGGGGCTTGAAAAACTGTTTTTT.

The chain carries TRBV14 and TRBJ2-7, with TRBD1 as a possible D gene (5 bases). This CDR3 comprises 16 residues. Trimming removed 1 base from V and 3 bases from J, with 16 bases in between. CDR1 is SGHDN, CDR2 FVKESK, per germline. The CDR3 DNA sequence: TGTGCCAGCAGCCAAGGGGTCAGGGCGGATGTCTACGAGCAGTACTTC. Protein product: CASSQGVRADVYEQYF.

The chain is built from TRBV7-2 and TRBJ2-4; 8 bases line up with TRBD2. Germline-derived CDR1 and CDR2 are SGHTA and FQGNSA. This CDR3 has 13 residues. V shed 5 bases, J shed 9 bases, and the junction held 6 bases outside the gene matches. CDR3 nucleotide sequence: TGTGCCAGCAGCGTACCGGGACTAGGCATTCAGTACTTC. Translated, it gives CASSVPGLGIQYF.

This chain connects TRBV7-2 to TRBJ2-4, with 9 bases identical to TRBD2. Germline CDR1 is SGHTA and CDR2 is FQGNSA. This CDR3 spans 16 amino acids. V gave up 4 bases and J gave up 0 bases; unmatched junction bases: 4. CDR3 amino acids: CASSSAGGVAKNIQYF. CDR3 coding DNA: TGTGCCAGCAGCTCAGCGGGGGGAGTAGCCAAAAACATTCAGTACTTC.

The chain is built from TRBV2 and TRBJ1-1; D is unresolved. This CDR3 is built from 14 residues. Germline CDR1 SNHLY, CDR2 FYNNEI. The V and J ends lost 3 bases and 3 bases respectively, with 11 bases between them. CDR3 sequence reads: CASSEVGMDTEAFF. The CDR3 bases are TGTGCCAGCAGTGAGGTAGGGATGGACACTGAAGCTTTCTTT.

This clone is medium-sized in the sample. V is TRBV6-6 and J is TRBJ1-5; no clear D gene. Trimming took off 7 bases at V and 0 bases at J, with 10 bases between the two ends. Germline V gene sequence: CDR1 MNHNY, CDR2 SVGAGI (reference sequence). This CDR3 region has 14 residues. For the CDR3, the DNA is TGTGCCAGCACCCGGGGATTTAGCAATCAGCCCCAGCATTTT. Its translation is CASTRGFSNQPQHF.

The chain couples TRBV7-8 to TRBJ2-7; no clear D gene. V shed 2 bases and J shed 3 bases, with 2 bases lying between them. From germline, CDR1 is SGHVS and CDR2 FQNEAQ. The CDR3 runs to 11 residues. The CDR3 DNA sequence: TGTGCCAGCAGCTTAAACTACGAGCAGTACTTC. It translates to CASSLNYEQYF.

V usage is TRBV25-1 and J usage is TRBJ1-4, with 7 bases aligning to TRBD1. Germline trimming cut 3 bases from V and 4 bases from J; bases unmatched to any gene: 5. Germline V gene lookup returns CDR1 MGHDK and CDR2 SYGVNS. This CDR3 contains 15 residues. The CDR3 bases are TGTGCCAGCAGTGAGACAGGGTTCCTTAATGAAAAACTGTTTTTT. Translating gives CASSETGFLNEKLFF.

CDR3 nucleotides: TGTGCCAGCAGTGACAGGGGGTTTGGGTCAGATACGCAGTATTTT. As protein: CASSDRGFGSDTQYF. The J gene is TRBJ2-3, the V gene TRBV14, with TRBD1 matching 9 bases. The germline CDR1 and CDR2 sequences are SGHDN and FVKESK. This CDR3 spans 15 amino acids. With 6 bases clipped from V and 4 bases from J, the junction kept 8 bases outside the gene matches.

The V and J genes are TRBV2 and TRBJ1-6, with a possible D match to TRBD1 (6 bases). Germline CDR1 and CDR2: SNHLY and FYNNEI. V lost 1 base, J lost 6 bases, and 7 bases lay in between. CDR3 size: 14 residues. Written as DNA, the CDR3 is TGTGCCAGCAGTGAAGGGGGGCCTAATTCACCCCTCCACTTT. The encoded protein is CASSEGGPNSPLHF.

CDR3 protein: CASSLVEAGYSGELFF. Written as DNA, the CDR3 is TGTGCCAGCAGCTTAGTGGAGGCAGGGTATAGCGGGGAGCTGTTTTTT. The chain employs TRBV7-8 and TRBJ2-2, with D perhaps matching TRBD1 or TRBD2 (5 bases each). V lost 1 base, J lost 7 bases, and 16 bases lay in between. This CDR3 has 16 residues. CDR1 SGHVS and CDR2 FQNEAQ come from the germline V gene.

This sequence joins TRBV2 and TRBJ1-2, with D unresolved. The CDR3 runs 15 residues. CDR1 and CDR2 (germline): SNHLY, FYNNEI. Trimming took off 10 bases at V and 0 bases at J, with 18 bases between the two ends. The CDR3 DNA is TGTGCCACCAGAGAGAGAGCCCCGGCTAACTATGGCTACACCTTC. Its translation is CATRERAPANYGYTF.

This chain uses TRBV25-1 with TRBJ2-1, with TRBD2 matching 10 bases. V shed 10 bases and J 8 bases; nucleotides not matched to a gene: 8. Germline lookup yields CDR1 MGHDK and CDR2 SYGVNS. The CDR3 runs to 13 residues. DNA of the CDR3: TGTGCCACCGAGCGGGGGGGCGGCCATGAGCAGTTCTTC. Translating gives CATERGGGHEQFF.

The chain employs TRBV9 and TRBJ2-5; D tentatively fits TRBD1 or TRBD2 (5 bases each). This CDR3 is built from 13 residues. V lost 3 bases, J lost 5 bases, and 11 bases lay in between. Per the germline V gene, CDR1 is SGDLS and CDR2 is YYNGEE. The CDR3 sequence: CASSGGPQETQYF. The CDR3 nucleotides read TGTGCCAGCAGCGGGGGACCCCAGGAGACCCAGTACTTC.

This chain links TRBV7-7 with TRBJ2-3; tentatively, D is TRBD2 (7 bases). Trimming left V 4 bases short and J 2 bases short, with 13 bases between. The V gene's germline CDR1 is SSHAT and CDR2 FNYEAQ (reference sequence). CDR3 length: 15 residues. The CDR3 loop is CASSSGDYPTDTQYF. Here the CDR3 DNA reads TGTGCCAGCAGCTCAGGGGACTACCCCACAGATACGCAGTATTTT.